This T cell receptor (beta chain) was identified during a study of blood T cell repertoires in COVID-19. Germline V gives CDR1 MNHNS, CDR2 SASEGT. This CDR3 spans 14 amino acids. Trimming took 3 bases from V and 1 from J, leaving 7 bases between them. The authors' processing: Reference gene primer amplification gave nucleated cell count estimates. The repertoire was sequenced with immunoSEQ multiplex PCR; TCRdb's copy has only in-frame clones and lacks some. Clone size and the V and J calls come from that table; the DNA yielded D and trimming. Of about 340,000 clones listed, around nine tenths are singletons.

Material for sequencing was peripheral blood. V usage is TRBV6-1 and J usage is TRBJ1-5, with D unclear. This sequence originates from a woman aged 18-35 years who had recovered from COVID-19. CDR3 amino acids: CASSDSPSNQPQHF. DNA of the CDR3: TGTGCCAGCAGTGACAGTCCGAGCAATCAGCCCCAGCATTTT.